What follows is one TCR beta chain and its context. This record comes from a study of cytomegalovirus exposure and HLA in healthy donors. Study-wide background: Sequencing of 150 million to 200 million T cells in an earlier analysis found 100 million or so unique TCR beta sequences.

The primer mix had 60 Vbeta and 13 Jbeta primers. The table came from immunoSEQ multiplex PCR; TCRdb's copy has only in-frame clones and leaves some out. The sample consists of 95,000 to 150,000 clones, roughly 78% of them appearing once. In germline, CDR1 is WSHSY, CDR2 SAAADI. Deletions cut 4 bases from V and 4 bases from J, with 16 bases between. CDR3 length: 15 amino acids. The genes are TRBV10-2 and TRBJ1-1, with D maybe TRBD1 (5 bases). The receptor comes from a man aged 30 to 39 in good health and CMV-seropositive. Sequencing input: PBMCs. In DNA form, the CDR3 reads TGCGCCAGCAGTGGAGCCCCTTACGGGGGCACTGAAGCTTTCTTT. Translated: CASSGAPYGGTEAFF.